Given below is one T cell receptor (beta chain) in context. This sample was taken from a study of blood T cell repertoires in COVID-19. Study summary: Material from acute and convalescent COVID-19 was sourced from the United States, Italy and Spain. T cells, B-cell-depleted T cells, or PBMCs provided the cDNA or gDNA that served as material.

Seattle patient enrollment occurred during active infection, with longitudinal follow-up thereafter. In the original workflow: Amplification with reference gene primers provided the estimates of nucleated cell counts. Clones were read by immunoSEQ multiplex PCR, and TCRdb kept only the in-frame ones, dropping some. D and trimming were read from the DNA, whereas the V and J calls and clone size are those reported in that table. The sample yields 390,000 or so clones, more than 80% seen once. Per the germline V gene, CDR1 is MNHEY and CDR2 is SMNVEV (reference sequence). V lost 10 bases to trimming and J lost 6 bases, with 22 bases between them. The CDR3 runs 14 residues.

The chain is built from TRBV27 and TRBJ2-7; D is undetermined. This clonotype was sampled from a woman in her 30s with COVID-19, enrolled during active disease. The sample consisted of peripheral blood. CDR3: CATRRAGSSSEQYF. DNA of the CDR3: TGTGCCACCCGTAGAGCCGGGTCCAGCTCCGAGCAGTACTTC.